The rows below give T cell receptor beta chains drawn from one sample of a study of blood T cell repertoires in COVID-19. Libraries were prepared by immunoSEQ multiplex PCR; TCRdb keeps only in-frame clonotypes and omits some of them. The repertoire holds about 200,000 clones, with roughly 85% as singletons. Sequences were obtained from PBMCs or T cells enriched from blood (not recorded which). The receptors stem from a woman in her thirties or forties with acute COVID-19. CDR3s leave out the opening cysteine and the closing phenylalanine or tryptophan. Each record gives: CDR3 length, J gene, V gene, CDR3 protein.

CDR3 length: 12; J gene: TRBJ2-1; V gene: TRBV6-1; CDR3 protein: ASSEQGLNNEQF
CDR3 length: 12; J gene: TRBJ2-7; V gene: TRBV7-2; CDR3 protein: ASSLTGGSYEQY
CDR3 length: 12; J gene: TRBJ1-2; V gene: TRBV3-1/TRBV3-2; CDR3 protein: ASSQGTGVYGYT
CDR3 length: 13; J gene: TRBJ2-5; V gene: TRBV19; CDR3 protein: ASSIRDRAKETQY
CDR3 length: 13; J gene: TRBJ2-1; V gene: TRBV6-4; CDR3 protein: ASSDSSGSYNEQF
CDR3 length: 14; J gene: TRBJ1-5; V gene: TRBV28; CDR3 protein: ASSFSYGRINQPQH
CDR3 length: 13; J gene: TRBJ2-7; V gene: TRBV27; CDR3 protein: ASSFRREASYEQY
CDR3 length: 12; J gene: TRBJ2-7; V gene: TRBV4-1; CDR3 protein: ASSQDPGGNEQY
CDR3 length: 14; J gene: TRBJ2-2; V gene: TRBV4-3; CDR3 protein: ASSQDSGLFTGELF
CDR3 length: 16; J gene: TRBJ2-1; V gene: TRBV27; CDR3 protein: ASTYGASGRANYNEQF
CDR3 length: 13; J gene: TRBJ1-1; V gene: TRBV10-3; CDR3 protein: AISEFADLNTEAF
CDR3 length: 11; J gene: TRBJ2-7; V gene: TRBV6-5; CDR3 protein: ASSLADEYEQY
CDR3 length: 15; J gene: TRBJ1-1; V gene: TRBV11-2; CDR3 protein: ASSRTPGQIMNTEAF
CDR3 length: 12; J gene: TRBJ1-2; V gene: TRBV28; CDR3 protein: ASSTGGQNYGYT
CDR3 length: 12; J gene: TRBJ2-7; V gene: TRBV3-1/TRBV3-2; CDR3 protein: ASSHPVGGSEQY
CDR3 length: 12; J gene: TRBJ1-3; V gene: TRBV28; CDR3 protein: ASSLTASGNTIY
CDR3 length: 11; J gene: TRBJ1-2; V gene: TRBV4-3; CDR3 protein: ASSRQGAGGYT
CDR3 length: 13; J gene: TRBJ2-3; V gene: TRBV14; CDR3 protein: ASSHIAGVGDTQY
CDR3 length: 14; J gene: TRBJ1-5; V gene: TRBV7-8; CDR3 protein: ASSLVGVQGYQPQH
CDR3 length: 13; J gene: TRBJ1-3; V gene: TRBV27; CDR3 protein: ASSRGGSSGNTIY
CDR3 length: 12; J gene: TRBJ2-7; V gene: TRBV3-1/TRBV3-2; CDR3 protein: ASSHPKGVYEQY
CDR3 length: 14; J gene: TRBJ1-5; V gene: TRBV28; CDR3 protein: ASSSREDYSNQPQH
CDR3 length: 13; J gene: TRBJ2-7; V gene: TRBV11-2; CDR3 protein: ASSLEKGPSYEQY
CDR3 length: 11; J gene: TRBJ2-5; V gene: TRBV2; CDR3 protein: ASSGDSQETQY
CDR3 length: 16; J gene: TRBJ2-2; V gene: TRBV4-1; CDR3 protein: ASSQGIFSRGNTGELF
CDR3 length: 11; J gene: TRBJ1-2; V gene: TRBV29-1; CDR3 protein: SVPDWVGSGYT
CDR3 length: 10; J gene: TRBJ1-2; V gene: TRBV30; CDR3 protein: AWSGQVGGYT
CDR3 length: 10; J gene: TRBJ2-7; V gene: TRBV20-1; CDR3 protein: SASTGVVEQY
CDR3 length: 13; J gene: TRBJ2-1; V gene: TRBV14; CDR3 protein: ASSPLLGGYNEQF
CDR3 length: 14; J gene: TRBJ2-5; V gene: TRBV4-1; CDR3 protein: ASSQEEAGPQGTQY
CDR3 length: 13; J gene: TRBJ2-2; V gene: TRBV5-1; CDR3 protein: ASSILAGGAGELF
CDR3 length: 13; J gene: TRBJ1-3; V gene: TRBV11-3; CDR3 protein: AAGTAKPTGNTIY
CDR3 length: 13; J gene: TRBJ2-1; V gene: TRBV20-1; CDR3 protein: SASRLAGGVGEQF
CDR3 length: 11; J gene: TRBJ2-7; V gene: TRBV12-3/TRBV12-4; CDR3 protein: ASTKGLTYEQY
CDR3 length: 15; J gene: TRBJ2-3; V gene: TRBV10-2; CDR3 protein: ASTHGRASGDTDTQY
CDR3 length: 13; J gene: TRBJ1-5; V gene: TRBV18; CDR3 protein: ASSPGTGRIQPQH
CDR3 length: 12; J gene: TRBJ1-6; V gene: TRBV13; CDR3 protein: ASSPREGVSPLH
CDR3 length: 10; J gene: TRBJ1-1; V gene: TRBV2; CDR3 protein: ASKRVNTEAF
CDR3 length: 11; J gene: TRBJ1-2; V gene: TRBV7-9; CDR3 protein: ASSPTTAYGYT
CDR3 length: 11; J gene: TRBJ2-7; V gene: TRBV7-9; CDR3 protein: ASSSYRGYEQY
CDR3 length: 11; J gene: TRBJ2-7; V gene: TRBV28; CDR3 protein: ASRRLDSYEQY
CDR3 length: 11; J gene: TRBJ2-7; V gene: TRBV19; CDR3 protein: ASSHTGDYEQY
CDR3 length: 14; J gene: TRBJ1-6; V gene: TRBV19; CDR3 protein: ATRDRTGIDNSPLH
CDR3 length: 16; J gene: TRBJ1-6; V gene: TRBV5-1; CDR3 protein: ASSLGFGGLRGDSPLH
CDR3 length: 13; J gene: TRBJ2-7; V gene: TRBV28; CDR3 protein: ASSLWSGGTYEQY
CDR3 length: 16; J gene: TRBJ2-2; V gene: TRBV28; CDR3 protein: AIRGGTSGLRGTGELF
CDR3 length: 12; J gene: TRBJ1-2; V gene: TRBV5-6; CDR3 protein: ASSRWDRSYGYT
CDR3 length: 12; J gene: TRBJ1-4; V gene: TRBV16; CDR3 protein: ASSPRGRNEKLF
CDR3 length: 12; J gene: TRBJ2-1; V gene: TRBV9; CDR3 protein: ASSARLDYNEQF
CDR3 length: 14; J gene: TRBJ2-5; V gene: TRBV7-9; CDR3 protein: ASSSGGSLLQETQY
CDR3 length: 12; J gene: TRBJ1-5; V gene: TRBV21-1; CDR3 protein: ASSKRRGGQPQH
CDR3 length: 13; J gene: TRBJ2-6; V gene: TRBV6-5; CDR3 protein: ASSDQGSGANVLT
CDR3 length: 9; J gene: TRBJ2-5; V gene: TRBV7-6; CDR3 protein: ASSFKETQY